Below are 31 T cell receptor beta chains sequenced from a single sample in a study of T cell changes during pregnancy in multiple sclerosis. TCRdb keeps only in-frame clones here, not all; method: immunoSEQ multiplex PCR. The sample yields about 50,000 clones, around 93% seen once. The sequenced sample was CD4+ T cells from peripheral blood mononuclear cells, obtained after pregnancy. The receptors derive from a female donor with multiple sclerosis, enrolled in a pregnancy study.

This chain connects TRBV7-9 to TRBJ1-2; 7 bases fit TRBD1. Germline trimming cut 5 bases from V and 7 bases from J; bases unmatched to any gene: 4. Germline loops: CDR1 SEHNR, CDR2 FQNEAQ (reference sequence). This CDR3 has 12 amino acids. CDR3 loop: CASSLRDSGYTF. CDR3 coding DNA: TGTGCCAGCAGCCTACGGGACAGTGGCTACACCTTC.

The V gene is TRBV5-4, the J gene TRBJ2-1, with 8 bases lining up with TRBD2. Losses at the gene ends were 1 base for V and 7 bases for J; bases not matched to a gene: 13. The V gene's germline CDR1 is SGHNT and CDR2 YYREEE (reference sequence). The CDR3 is made up of 17 amino acids. The CDR3 DNA sequence: TGTGCCAGCAGCTTGATCCTCTCCTCGGGAGGGCTAAATGAGCAGTTCTTC. Translating gives CASSLILSSGGLNEQFF. The full variable domain, rest sourced from reference TRBV5-4 and TRBJ2-1, is ETGVTQSPTHLIKTRGQQVTLRCSSQSGHNTVSWYQQALGQGPQFIFQYYREEENGRGNFPPRFSGLQFPNYSSELNVNALELDDSALYLCASSLILSSGGLNEQFFGPGTRLTVL.

The chain joins TRBV18 to TRBJ1-5; 7 nucleotides agree with TRBD1. J was trimmed by 7 bases and V by 4 bases; bases with no gene match: 10. This CDR3 region has 15 residues. Germline CDR1 reads KGHSH; CDR2 reads LQKENI. CDR3 in DNA: TGTGCCAGCTCACTTAATTCGGGACAGCGACAGCCCCAGCATTTT. Translation: CASSLNSGQRQPQHF.

This chain uses TRBV18 with TRBJ2-5; D is unclear. The CDR3 is 13 residues long. The V end was cut by 3 bases, the J end by 2 bases, with 7 bases between. Per the germline V gene, CDR1 is KGHSH and CDR2 is LQKENI. The CDR3 reads CASSPHNQETQYF. The CDR3 coding sequence is TGTGCCAGCTCACCGCACAATCAAGAGACCCAGTACTTC.

CDR3 bases: TGTGCCAGCGGGATTTTTAACCGGGGAACCGATGGCTACACCTTC. It specifies CASGIFNRGTDGYTF. The chain joins TRBV2 to TRBJ1-2; D gene uncertain. The ends were cut back, 8 bases at V and 6 bases at J, with 22 bases in the middle. The germline gives CDR1 SNHLY, CDR2 FYNNEI. The CDR3 runs to 15 residues. Together with reference TRBV2 and TRBJ1-2, the CDR3 gives the full variable domain: EPEVTQTPSHQVTQMGQEVILRCVPISNHLYFYWYRQILGQKVEFLVSFYNNEISEKSEIFDDQFSVERPDGSNFTLKIRSTKLEDSAMYFCASGIFNRGTDGYTFGSGTRLTVV.

The chain employs TRBV7-2 and TRBJ2-5; the D is unclear. Trimming took 2 bases from V and 2 from J, leaving 6 bases between them. The CDR3 is made up of 13 amino acids. The germline V gene encodes CDR1 SGHTA and CDR2 FQGNSA. The CDR3 DNA reads as TGTGCCAGCAGCTTATCTTTTCAAGAGACCCAGTACTTC. Translation gives CASSLSFQETQYF.

The chain employs TRBV29-1 and TRBJ2-3; 8 bases fit TRBD1. The CDR3 covers 15 residues. Trimming at V came to 8 bases and at J to 2 bases, leaving 12 bases not matched to a gene. The germline V gene has CDR1 SQVTM and CDR2 ANQGSEA. In DNA, the CDR3 is TGCAGCTCAGACGGGGCAGGGGGCTACACAGATACGCAGTATTTT. Protein product: CSSDGAGGYTDTQYF.

The chain uses TRBV9 and TRBJ2-1; 12 bases align to TRBD2. Germline CDR1 is SGDLS and CDR2 is YYNGEE. The CDR3 is 19 residues long. V lost 0 bases to trimming and J lost 0 bases; unmatched junction nucleotides: 7. CDR3 DNA sequence: TGTGCCAGCAGCGTAGGGCTAGCGGGAGGGCCCAGCTCCTACAATGAGCAGTTCTTC. The encoded protein is CASSVGLAGGPSSYNEQFF. Complete variable domain (other parts from reference TRBV9 and TRBJ2-1): DSGVTQTPKHLITATGQRVTLRCSPRSGDLSVYWYQQSLDQGLQFLIQYYNGEERAKGNILERFSAQQFPDLHSELNLSSLELGDSALYFCASSVGLAGGPSSYNEQFFGPGTRLTVL.

This clone was detected once. The chain recombines TRBV12-5 with TRBJ2-3; TRBD2 agrees at 11 bases. CDR1 and CDR2 (germline): LGHNT, FRNRAP. The length of the CDR3 is 16 residues. The V and J ends lost 0 bases and 4 bases, in that order; junction bases with no gene match: 3. Written as DNA, the CDR3 is TGTGCTAGTGGTTTGGTTCTAGCGGGAGGCCCAGATACGCAGTATTTT. It yields the protein CASGLVLAGGPDTQYF. Full variable domain (outside the CDR3, taken from reference TRBV12-5 and TRBJ2-3): DARVTQTPRHKVTEMGQEVTMRCQPILGHNTVFWYRQTMMQGLELLAYFRNRAPLDDSGMPKDRFSAEMPDATLATLKIQPSEPRDSAVYFCASGLVLAGGPDTQYFGPGTRLTVL.

The CDR3 nucleotides read TGTGCCAGCAGCCAAGAAAATCCGGGACTAGCTTTGACAGATACGCAGTATTTT. Translation: CASSQENPGLALTDTQYF. The V gene is TRBV14, the J gene TRBJ2-3, with 9 positions matching TRBD2. CDR3 length equals 18 residues. Germline V gives CDR1 SGHDN, CDR2 FVKESK. The J segment lost 3 bases and the V segment lost 0 bases, leaving 10 bases of the junction unmatched.

The V call is TRBV5-4, the J call TRBJ1-1; TRBD1 aligns across 8 bases. Per the germline V gene, CDR1 is SGHNT and CDR2 is YYREEE (reference sequence). The CDR3 totals 14 residues. The junction had 4 bases not matched to a gene; V was cut back by 6 bases and J by 0 bases. CDR3 in DNA: TGTGCCAGCACCGTGACAGGGGTGAACACTGAAGCTTTCTTT. It translates to CASTVTGVNTEAFF.

The rearrangement links TRBV18 to TRBJ2-7, with D perhaps TRBD2 (5 bases). The CDR3 consists of 14 residues. The germline V gene has CDR1 KGHSH and CDR2 LQKENI. Trimming pared 3 bases from V and 3 bases from J, leaving 12 bases between. CDR3 loop: CASSPVGVFYEQYF. The CDR3 DNA sequence: TGTGCCAGCTCACCGGTCGGGGTTTTCTACGAGCAGTACTTC. The whole variable domain, remainder taken from reference TRBV18 and TRBJ2-7, is NAGVMQNPRHLVRRRGQEARLRCSPMKGHSHVYWYRQLPEEGLKFMVYLQKENIIDESGMPKERFSAEFPKEGPSILRIQQVVRGDSAAYFCASSPVGVFYEQYFGPGTRLTVT.

The rearrangement links TRBV5-4 to TRBJ1-3; D ambiguous. Germline CDR1 is SGHNT and CDR2 is YYREEE (reference sequence). This CDR3 has 15 residues. The V end lost 0 bases, the J end lost 4 bases, and 11 bases lay between the germline ends. The CDR3 protein is CASSLAEGSGNTIYF. CDR3 coding DNA: TGTGCCAGCAGCTTGGCCGAAGGGAGCGGAAACACCATATATTTT.

The gene calls are TRBV15 and TRBJ1-1; 11 nucleotides line up with TRBD1. Trimming removed 3 bases from V and 6 bases from J; junction bases left unmatched: 3. The V gene's germline CDR1 is LNHNV and CDR2 YYDKDF (reference sequence). The CDR3 is made up of 14 amino acids. The CDR3: CATSRDRGLAEAFF. For the CDR3, the DNA is TGTGCCACCAGCAGGGACAGGGGGCTGGCTGAAGCTTTCTTT.

This clone was counted a single time. This chain uses TRBV29-1 with TRBJ2-3, with 8 nucleotides matching TRBD1. Germline V gives CDR1 SQVTM, CDR2 ANQGSEA. V shed 3 bases and J 3 bases; nucleotides not matched to a gene: 5. CDR3 length equals 14 residues. CDR3 bases: TGCAGCGTTGATAGACAGGGGAGTACAGATACGCAGTATTTT. It is translated as CSVDRQGSTDTQYF.

V gene TRBV2 combines with J gene TRBJ2-2, with TRBD1 identical over 10 bases. Germline V gene lookup returns CDR1 SNHLY and CDR2 FYNNEI. The length of the CDR3 is 15 residues. The ends lost 4 bases at V and 5 bases at J; junction bases unmatched: 4. CDR3 loop: CASSGQGAPTGELFF. In DNA, the CDR3 is TGTGCCAGCAGTGGACAGGGGGCCCCTACCGGGGAGCTGTTTTTT.

The rearrangement joins TRBV6-1 to TRBJ1-6; 9 bases map to TRBD1. Per germline, CDR1 MNHNS and CDR2 SASEGT. This CDR3 contains 14 residues. V gave up 6 bases and J gave up 9 bases; unmatched junction bases: 6. CDR3 region: CASSGDRAGSPLHF. The DNA for the CDR3 is TGTGCCAGCAGCGGGGACAGGGCCGGTTCACCCCTCCACTTT.

The chain employs TRBV27 and TRBJ2-3; weak D call: TRBD1 (6 bases). Germline V CDR1 and CDR2: MNHEY, SMNVEV (reference sequence). The CDR3 is 15 residues long. Trimming removed 6 bases at V and 2 bases at J, with 15 bases between. The CDR3 reads CASRGWTASTDTQYF. DNA of the CDR3: TGTGCCAGCAGGGGATGGACAGCTTCCACAGATACGCAGTATTTT.

J is TRBJ2-7 and V is TRBV6-1; 7 bases align to TRBD1. Germline V lookup: CDR1 MNHNS, CDR2 SASEGT. J was trimmed by 9 bases and V by 3 bases; bases with no gene match: 2. The CDR3 totals 11 residues. The CDR3 sequence is CASSDDRVQYF. The CDR3 bases are TGTGCCAGCAGTGATGACAGGGTGCAGTACTTC.

The chain combines TRBV29-1 with TRBJ2-7; TRBD1 matches 10 bases. Germline V gene data show CDR1 as SQVTM and CDR2 as ANQGSEA. The CDR3 length is 16 residues. V gave up 1 base and J gave up 3 bases; unmatched junction bases: 9. CDR3 residues: CSVEGVGTGEDYEQYF. As DNA, the CDR3 is TGCAGCGTTGAAGGAGTGGGGACAGGGGAGGACTACGAGCAGTACTTC.

This chain joins TRBV7-2 and TRBJ2-3; a weak D match, TRBD2 (6 bases). V lost 4 bases to trimming and J lost 5 bases, with 25 bases between them. The length of the CDR3 is 18 residues. CDR1 and CDR2 (germline): SGHTA, FQGNSA. The CDR3 bases are TGTGCCAGCAGCTACCCATCACGCGGGAAAAGGATCGTAGATACGCAGTATTTT. Translating gives CASSYPSRGKRIVDTQYF.

This rearrangement joins TRBV19 to TRBJ2-1, with 7 bases fitting TRBD1. Germline V gene sequence: CDR1 LNHDA, CDR2 SQIVND (reference sequence). The CDR3 extends over 14 amino acids. V shed 3 bases and J 7 bases; nucleotides not matched to a gene: 6. This chain's CDR3 is CASSIYTGVNEQFF. Here the CDR3 DNA reads TGTGCCAGTAGTATTTACACAGGGGTGAATGAGCAGTTCTTC.

The chain is built from TRBV28 and TRBJ1-1; perhaps TRBD1 as D (6 bases). V was clipped by 6 bases and J by 12 bases, with 14 bases between them. This CDR3 contains 11 residues. Germline lookup yields CDR1 MDHEN and CDR2 SYDVKM. CDR3 nucleotide sequence: TGTGCCAGCAGGTACAGGGTTGAGACTTTCTTT. Amino acids: CASRYRVETFF. Full variable domain (missing parts from reference TRBV28 and TRBJ1-1): DVKVTQSSRYLVKRTGEKVFLECVQDMDHENMFWYRQDPGLGLRLIYFSYDVKMKEKGDIPEGYSVSREKKERFSLILESASTNQTSMYLCASRYRVETFFGQGTRLTVV.

This clone was seen just once. V usage is TRBV6-6 and J usage is TRBJ1-5, with D perhaps TRBD1 (5 bases). CDR1 MNHNY and CDR2 SVGAGI come from the germline V gene (reference sequence). The V end lost 6 bases, the J end lost 5 bases, and 17 bases lay between the germline ends. CDR3 length equals 15 residues. CDR3 loop: CASRSTAPTHQPQHF. In DNA, the CDR3 is TGTGCCAGCAGGTCGACAGCCCCCACTCATCAGCCCCAGCATTTT.

The table lists this clone with a count of one. The chain carries TRBV14 and TRBJ2-7; possible D gene TRBD1, 6 bases. Germline V gene lookup returns CDR1 SGHDN and CDR2 FVKESK. Trimming pared 4 bases from V and 6 bases from J, leaving 22 bases between. This CDR3 has 16 residues. The CDR3 nucleotides read TGTGCCAGCAGCCTCCTAAACAGGGCGCCGAGCTCCGAGCAGTACTTC. Translated, it gives CASSLLNRAPSSEQYF. Using reference TRBV14 and TRBJ2-7 for the parts outside the CDR3, the full variable domain is EAGVTQFPSHSVIEKGQTVTLRCDPISGHDNLYWYRRVMGKEIKFLLHFVKESKQDESGMPNNRFLAERTGGTYSTLKVQPAELEDSGVYFCASSLLNRAPSSEQYFGPGTRLTVT.

The chain joins TRBV5-5 to TRBJ1-5; TRBD1 matches at 7 bases. The germline gives CDR1 SGHKS, CDR2 YYEKEE (reference sequence). The CDR3 consists of 15 residues. V shed 0 bases and J 3 bases; nucleotides not matched to a gene: 3. Here the CDR3 reads CASSLEGAHNQPQHF. CDR3 in DNA: TGTGCCAGCAGCTTGGAGGGGGCGCACAATCAGCCCCAGCATTTT. The full variable domain, with the rest looked up from reference TRBV5-5 and TRBJ1-5, is DAGVTQSPTHLIKTRGQQVTLRCSPISGHKSVSWYQQVLGQGPQFIFQYYEKEERGRGNFPDRFSARQFPNYSSELNVNALLLGDSALYLCASSLEGAHNQPQHFGDGTRLSIL.

This clone was seen more than once but under ten times. The chain combines TRBV7-6 with TRBJ2-2; D is unclear. CDR1 and CDR2 (germline): SGHVS, FNYEAQ. V lost 0 bases and J lost 5, with 4 bases in between. The CDR3 is 13 amino acids. The CDR3 DNA is TGTGCCAGCAGCTTAGCCGTTACCGGGGAGCTGTTTTTT. It specifies CASSLAVTGELFF.

This chain connects TRBV6-5 to TRBJ2-7; 11 bases are shared with TRBD2. The CDR3 length is 14 residues. Germline assignment: CDR1 MNHEY and CDR2 SVGAGI. V lost 5 bases to trimming and J lost 6 bases; unmatched junction nucleotides: 6. As DNA, the CDR3 is TGTGCCAGCAGTCCCCTAGCGGGAGGCGGCGAGCAGTACTTC. Translating it yields CASSPLAGGGEQYF.

This clone was seen once. This sequence joins TRBV5-6 and TRBJ2-2; D is unclear. The germline V gene encodes CDR1 SGHDT and CDR2 YYEEEE. This CDR3 comprises 16 residues. Trimming cost V 0 bases and J 3 bases, with 12 bases left between them. DNA for the CDR3: TGTGCCAGCAGCTTGGATGCGGTTGTATACACCGGGGAGCTGTTTTTT. Protein sequence: CASSLDAVVYTGELFF.

J is TRBJ1-3 and V is TRBV7-2; 8 bases match TRBD1. Germline V gene sequence: CDR1 SGHTA, CDR2 FQGNSA. This CDR3 is 14 amino acids long. V gave up 5 bases and J gave up 3 bases; unmatched junction bases: 3. CDR3: CASSRTGLGNTIYF. The CDR3 bases are TGTGCCAGCAGCCGGACAGGGCTTGGAAACACCATATATTTT.

This clone appeared once. Other nucleotide sequences in the sample specify the same CDR3. The genes are TRBV5-1 and TRBJ2-3; 11 bases match TRBD2. Germline V gene lookup returns CDR1 SGHRS and CDR2 YFSETQ. This CDR3 is 16 amino acids long. J gave up 0 bases and V 4 bases, and 4 bases lay outside the gene matches. CDR3 protein: CASSLGTSGSTDTQYF. CDR3 bases: TGCGCCAGCAGCCTTGGGACTAGCGGAAGCACAGATACGCAGTATTTT.